Listed below are T cell receptor beta chains from one sample, sequenced in a study of T cells of healthy individuals. TCRdb re-called the 5' RACE reads through MiXCR, storing one row per CDR3 protein. The table lists tens of thousands of distinct CDR3 sequences, 15% to 20% of them singletons. Every receptor here comes from a human donor in good health. Each CDR3 is given with its conserved first and last residue. D genes are given only for firm matches. Only some rows state a clone size, as once, few, many or a class for expanded clones.

clone size	V gene	J gene	D gene	CDR3 protein	CDR3 DNA
-	TRBV25-1	TRBJ1-5	-	CASSDGSGPQHF	TGTGCCAGCAGTGATGGGTCTGGACCCCAGCATTTT
few	TRBV7-2	TRBJ2-2	-	CASPKNSANTGELFF	TGTGCCAGCCCCAAGAACAGCGCGAACACCGGGGAGCTGTTTTTT
few	TRBV6-5	TRBJ1-4	TRBD1	CASRTGGGEKLFF	TGTGCCAGTCGTACAGGGGGAGGGGAAAAACTGTTTTTT
-	TRBV12-3/TRBV12-4	TRBJ2-5	-	CASSFDRETQYF	TGTGCCAGCAGTTTTGACAGAGAGACCCAGTACTTC
-	TRBV5-1	TRBJ2-7	TRBD2	CASTPGGGFYEQYF	TGCGCCAGCACCCCCGGGGGGGGCTTCTACGAGCAGTACTTC
few	TRBV28	TRBJ2-5	-	CASTLTTQGTQYF	TGTGCCAGCACGTTGACAACTCAGGGGACCCAGTACTTC
-	TRBV5-1	TRBJ2-5	-	CASSPGTYQETQYF	TGCGCCAGCAGCCCCGGGACTTACCAAGAGACCCAGTACTTC
few	TRBV5-1	TRBJ2-6	-	CASSPSFGANVLTF	TGCGCCAGCAGTCCCTCCTTTGGGGCCAACGTCCTGACTTTC
many	TRBV2	TRBJ1-5	-	CASSEKGGGGNQPQHF	TGTGCCAGCAGTGAAAAGGGCGGGGGAGGCAATCAGCCCCAGCATTTT
many	TRBV3-1	TRBJ1-5	-	CASSLFDQPQHF	TGTGCCAGCAGCCTATTTGATCAGCCCCAGCATTTT
few	TRBV28	TRBJ1-6	-	CASSPDSGGRPLHF	TGTGCCAGCAGTCCGGACAGTGGGGGACGGCCCCTCCACTTT
-	TRBV7-9	TRBJ2-1	-	CASSLSGTYYNEQFF	TGTGCCAGCAGCTTATCAGGGACTTATTACAATGAGCAGTTCTTC
-	TRBV7-3	TRBJ2-2	TRBD1	CASSPGQVLGELFF	TGTGCCAGCAGCCCGGGACAGGTTCTCGGGGAGCTGTTTTTT
-	TRBV6-1	TRBJ2-7	TRBD2	CASTIGLADYEQYF	TGTGCCAGCACCATAGGACTAGCGGATTACGAGCAGTACTTC
few	TRBV5-1	TRBJ2-1	TRBD1	CASSYRDSYNEQFF	TGCGCCAGCAGCTACCGGGACAGCTACAATGAGCAGTTCTTC
-	TRBV24-1	TRBJ2-3	-	CATSDGRDATDTQYF	TGTGCCACCAGTGATGGACGGGACGCAACAGATACGCAGTATTTT
-	TRBV6-2/TRBV6-3	TRBJ2-7	-	CASSLGIEQYF	TGTGCCAGCAGTTTAGGGATTGAGCAGTACTTC
many	TRBV11-2	TRBJ2-5	-	CASSFGIETQYF	TGTGCCAGCAGCTTCGGGATAGAGACCCAGTACTTC
few	TRBV4-3	TRBJ2-2	-	CASSPRTVTGELFF	TGCGCCAGCAGCCCAAGGACAGTTACCGGGGAGCTGTTTTTT
many	TRBV5-1	TRBJ2-1	TRBD2	CASSQFGLAGGVSYNEQFF	TGCGCCAGCAGCCAATTTGGGCTAGCGGGAGGAGTTTCCTACAATGAGCAGTTCTTC
-	TRBV11-1	TRBJ2-3	-	CASSFGERTDTQYF	TGTGCCAGCAGCTTTGGCGAGCGCACAGATACGCAGTATTTT
many	TRBV11-2	TRBJ1-6	-	CASSSHRANSYNSPLHF	TGTGCCAGCAGCTCCCACAGGGCCAACTCCTATAATTCACCCCTCCACTTT
many	TRBV4-2	TRBJ2-7	-	CASSQDAVYEQYF	TGTGCCAGCAGCCAAGATGCGGTGTACGAGCAGTACTTC
-	TRBV28	TRBJ2-7	-	CASSLLSGHIYEQYF	TGTGCCAGCAGTTTATTATCTGGACATATTTACGAGCAGTACTTC
-	TRBV27	TRBJ2-3	-	CASSPQGWTDTQYF	TGTGCCAGCAGTCCTCAGGGTTGGACAGATACGCAGTATTTT
-	TRBV24-1	TRBJ2-1	TRBD2	CATSAASGRNEQFF	TGTGCCACCAGTGCGGCTAGCGGGAGGAATGAGCAGTTCTTC
-	TRBV27	TRBJ2-7	-	CASSIGTRYEQYF	TGTGCCAGCAGTATCGGGACGCGATACGAGCAGTACTTC
few	TRBV21-1	TRBJ2-3	-	CASSKGETGFTDTQYF	TGTGCCAGCAGCAAAGGGGAGACAGGGTTTACAGATACGCAGTATTTT
many	TRBV4-1	TRBJ2-1	TRBD1	CASSQDVPGQGYNEQFF	TGCGCCAGCAGCCAAGACGTACCGGGACAGGGCTACAATGAGCAGTTCTTC
many	TRBV24-1	TRBJ2-2	-	CATSDSTRVNTGELFF	TGTGCCACCAGTGATTCCACCAGGGTGAACACCGGGGAGCTGTTTTTT
-	TRBV30	TRBJ2-1	-	CAWSDSGAEQFF	TGTGCCTGGAGTGACTCCGGGGCTGAGCAGTTCTTC
few	TRBV12-3/TRBV12-4	TRBJ1-4	TRBD1	CASSPTRTGGNEKLFF	TGTGCCAGCAGCCCCACTCGGACAGGGGGAAATGAAAAACTGTTTTTT
-	TRBV2	TRBJ2-1	-	CASSVGFYNEQFF	TGTGCCAGCAGTGTAGGATTCTACAATGAGCAGTTCTTC
-	TRBV3-1	TRBJ2-3	-	CASSQDADTQYF	TGTGCCAGCAGCCAAGACGCGGATACGCAGTATTTT
-	TRBV7-9	TRBJ2-5	-	CASSFNREETQYF	TGTGCCAGCAGCTTTAACAGGGAAGAGACCCAGTACTTC
many	TRBV12-3/TRBV12-4	TRBJ1-1	-	CASSFRQGRMGEAFF	TGTGCCAGCAGTTTCAGGCAGGGAAGAATGGGTGAAGCTTTCTTT
-	TRBV28	TRBJ1-1	-	CASQDTEAFF	TGTGCCAGCCAGGACACTGAAGCTTTCTTT
many	TRBV5-5	TRBJ2-7	-	CASSPTILSYEQYF	TGTGCCAGCAGCCCAACCATCCTCTCCTACGAGCAGTACTTC
many	TRBV6-4	TRBJ2-2	-	CASSVGSNTGELFF	TGTGCCAGCAGTGTGGGATCGAACACCGGGGAGCTGTTTTTT
-	TRBV7-2	TRBJ2-2	-	CASSSWTFLHTGELFF	TGTGCCAGCAGCTCCTGGACCTTTCTCCACACCGGGGAGCTGTTTTTT
few	TRBV28	TRBJ2-7	TRBD1	CASSSPDRVTAYEQYF	TGTGCCAGCAGTTCCCCCGACAGGGTCACCGCCTACGAGCAGTACTTC
few	TRBV5-1	TRBJ1-5	TRBD1	CASSSTGAEYQPQHF	TGCGCCAGCAGCTCCACAGGGGCCGAGTATCAGCCCCAGCATTTT
few	TRBV5-1	TRBJ2-1	TRBD2	CASSARTSGNEQFF	TGCGCCAGCAGCGCGCGGACTAGTGGCAATGAGCAGTTCTTC
many	TRBV14	TRBJ2-2	-	CASSQDWASPYPGELFF	TGTGCCAGCAGCCAAGATTGGGCTAGTCCCTACCCCGGGGAGCTGTTTTTT
few	TRBV7-9	TRBJ2-7	TRBD1	CASSLGPGQGIEQYF	TGTGCCAGCAGCTTAGGCCCGGGACAGGGGATCGAGCAGTACTTC
few	TRBV18	TRBJ2-3	TRBD1	CASSPTGTGGTDTQYF	TGTGCCAGCTCACCCACCGGGACAGGGGGCACAGATACGCAGTATTTT
few	TRBV20-1	TRBJ1-4	TRBD1	CSAMTGGDEKLFF	TGCAGTGCTATGACAGGGGGAGATGAAAAACTGTTTTTT
many	TRBV20-1	TRBJ2-5	-	CSASRMRETQYF	TGCAGTGCTAGTAGAATGCGAGAGACCCAGTACTTC